The clone carrying this T cell receptor (beta chain) has a handful of counts. Its antigen is unknown. This entry comes from a study of beta chain features in type 1 diabetes. What was sequenced were expressed TCRB transcripts, since all of the isolated RNA had been reverse transcribed. The protocol was immunoSEQ multiplex PCR, while the TCRdb copy is restricted to in-frame clones and leaves out a portion. The sample consists of 600,000 or so clones, around 11% of them appearing once. Germline CDR1 is MGHDK and CDR2 is SYGVNS. V was shortened by 5 bases and J by 0 bases, with 13 bases between the two germline ends. This CDR3 comprises 16 residues. Study-wide findings and caveats: Significant though moderate, a shortening of TCRB CDR3s appeared in all four CD4+ subsets of Type 1 diabetes patients. The naive, central memory and Treg TCRB repertoires of patients appeared to be more similar to one another than those of healthy donors.

The V and J genes are TRBV25-1 and TRBJ1-4; D not resolved. This sequence was found in a man aged 25-40 years with type 1 diabetes. The specimen was naive CD4+ T cells from blood. CDR3 region: CASSSLTLATNEKLFF. Written as DNA, the CDR3 is TGTGCCAGCAGTTCTTTGACCCTGGCAACTAATGAAAAACTGTTTTTT.